This T cell receptor (beta chain) came from a study of blood T cell repertoires in COVID-19 (TCRdb year 2020). For context, the study as a whole: Collaborator samples came from the United States, Italy and Spain and covered acute and convalescent phases of COVID-19. The dataset comprised deeply sampled blood TCRbeta repertoires from subjects exposed to, actively infected with, or recovered from COVID-19. HLA class I and class II types, where available, came from metadata supplied by the sample provider rather than from assay-based typing. The prospective study material was composed of cDNA or gDNA derived from T cells, B-cell-depleted T cells, or PBMCs. A freely available public database, intended as a resource for researchers studying the immune response to SARS-CoV-2, is where the repertoires were released. The samples were drawn from two sources: the first 160 participants of the ongoing ImmuneRACE study, and approximately 1,300 subjects contributed by 6 global collaborators. A de-identified subject ID, COVID-19 status, age in years and sex were almost always included in the sample metadata. Summary of the overall study and its limitations: The amount of clinical and demographic metadata varied by source and participant and was provided uncurated.

TCRbeta CDR3 regions were amplified from genomic DNA by means of the immunoSEQ Assay, a bias-controlled multiplex PCR. On the authors' methods: Nucleated cell counts per sample were estimated from amplification of reference gene primers within the assay. To quantify the absolute abundance of each unique TCRbeta CDR3 rearrangement, sequence reads were collapsed and filtered. For each sample, productive Simpson clonality was calculated as the square root of Simpson's diversity index across productive rearrangements. In its TCRdb copy, this immuneACCESS table keeps in-frame sequences only and misses some clones. Where compared with another copy, unresolved V genes explain less than half of these, and the others have no known cause. V, J and clone size are those of that table, while D and trimming were read from the DNA. The sample yields roughly 97,000 clones; around 80% were counted once. The top ten clonotypes cover roughly a tenth of the sample.

The collaborating institutions used their own protocols to collect whole blood in K2EDTA tubes. For TCRbeta analysis, collaborator samples were shipped as frozen whole blood, as isolated PBMCs, or as DNA extracted from either sample type. Remarks on this clone: The antigen it recognizes is unknown. No clone much larger than this one lies a single base away; base qualities are absent.

V was cut back by 10 bases and J by 0 bases, leaving a gap of 16 bases between them. CDR1 and CDR2, per the germline V gene, are MNHEY and SVGAGI. The CDR3, cysteine through phenylalanine, is 14 amino acids long. The kept DNA is CDR3 alone, 42 bases in frame from the first base. Sequencing was carried out using peripheral blood. The receptor comes from a man between 70 and 80 years old with acute or convalescent COVID-19. In this chain, TRBV6-5 is recombined with TRBJ2-7; possibly the D gene is TRBD2, per 6 matching bases. The nucleotide sequence is given as TGTGCCACGCACAGTGGGGGGAGCTCCTACGAGCAGTACTTC. The resulting protein is CATHSGGSSYEQYF.